Each of the 17 T cell receptor beta chains below was sequenced from the same sample in a study of a mutant IDH1 vaccine in newly diagnosed glioma. These TCRs are of unknown antigen specificity. The sample's time point: week 5, during vaccination. Every vaccine dose comprised 300 ug of mutant IDH1 20-mer peptide plus topical imiquimod. Libraries were prepared by immunoSEQ multiplex PCR; TCRdb keeps only in-frame clonotypes and omits some of them. This sample has about 58,000 clones, with around four fifths found just once. The sample consisted of PBMCs, taken from a glioma patient whose treatment included an IDH1 peptide vaccine. All receptors come from a woman between 45 and 60 years old with glioma.

The chain employs TRBV5-8 and TRBJ2-2; D remains ambiguous. V was trimmed by 2 bases and J by 1 base, leaving 9 bases between them. The CDR3 totals 15 residues. Germline lookup yields CDR1 SGHTS and CDR2 YDEGEE. The CDR3: CASSFMLGNTGELFF. CDR3 coding DNA: TGTGCCAGCAGCTTTATGTTGGGGAACACCGGGGAGCTGTTTTTT.

The chain has TRBV5-6 and TRBJ2-7; TRBD1 is a possible D gene (6 bases). The ends were cut back, 4 bases at V and 2 bases at J, with 16 bases in the middle. This CDR3 region has 15 residues. Germline V gene sequence: CDR1 SGHDT, CDR2 YYEEEE. For the CDR3, the DNA is TGTGCCAGCAGCCCCCCCGGGACACCTACCTACGAGCAGTACTTC. Amino acids: CASSPPGTPTYEQYF. The variable domain in full, with the rest retrieved from reference TRBV5-6 and TRBJ2-7, is DAGVTQSPTHLIKTRGQQVTLRCSPKSGHDTVSWYQQALGQGPQFIFQYYEEEERQRGNFPDRFSGHQFPNYSSELNVNALLLGDSALYLCASSPPGTPTYEQYFGPGTRLTVT.

This chain joins TRBV6-1 and TRBJ1-1; D ambiguous. The CDR3 is 11 residues long. V was pared by 4 bases and J by 12 bases, with 12 bases between. Per the germline V gene, CDR1 is MNHNS and CDR2 is SASEGT. CDR3 DNA sequence: TGTGCCAGCAGTGGGATCCCTGGGACTTTCTTT. Amino acids: CASSGIPGTFF.

CDR3 loop: CASSGTGGVEEKLFF. The CDR3 DNA reads TGTGCCAGTAGTGGAACAGGGGGAGTCGAGGAAAAACTGTTTTTT. J is TRBJ1-4 and V is TRBV19; 8 nucleotides line up with TRBD1. J was trimmed by 8 bases and V by 5 bases; bases with no gene match: 10. The germline gives CDR1 LNHDA, CDR2 SQIVND (reference sequence). The length of the CDR3 is 15 residues.

The chain employs TRBV7-2 and TRBJ2-1; TRBD2 aligns across 14 bases. The V and J ends lost 3 bases and 14 bases, in that order; junction bases with no gene match: 6. CDR1 is SGHTA and CDR2 is FQGNSA in the germline V gene. The CDR3 loop spans 14 amino acids. CDR3 protein: CASSLGLAGAGEFF. DNA of the CDR3: TGTGCCAGCAGCTTGGGACTAGCGGGGGCGGGGGAGTTCTTC.

CDR3 residues: CASSQEVRDNQPQHF. In DNA, the CDR3 is TGCGCCAGCAGCCAAGAAGTCAGGGACAATCAGCCCCAGCATTTT. The chain joins TRBV4-1 to TRBJ1-5, with TRBD1 as a possible D gene (5 bases). The V gene's germline CDR1 is MGHRA and CDR2 YSYEKL. This CDR3 has 15 residues. Trimming removed 0 bases at V and 3 bases at J, with 9 bases between.

The J gene is TRBJ2-5, the V gene TRBV6-5, with D perhaps being TRBD1 or TRBD2 (5 bases each). Germline assignment: CDR1 MNHEY and CDR2 SVGAGI. The CDR3 has 13 amino acids. V lost 4 bases, J lost 5 bases, and 11 bases lay in between. The CDR3 spells CASSLGRGETQYF. CDR3 bases: TGTGCCAGCAGTTTGGGACGTGGGGAGACCCAGTACTTC.

V is TRBV29-1 and J is TRBJ1-5; the match to TRBD1 covers 8 bases. Germline assignment: CDR1 SQVTM and CDR2 ANQGSEA. The V gene end was trimmed by 6 bases and the J gene end by 3 bases; junction bases not matched to a gene: 4. CDR3 length equals 13 residues. In DNA form, the CDR3 reads TGCAGCGTAGGGACAGGTACCAATCAGCCCCAGCATTTT. Translated: CSVGTGTNQPQHF. Supplemented by reference TRBV29-1 and TRBJ1-5, the full variable domain reads SAVISQKPSRDICQRGTSLTIQCQVDSQVTMMFWYRQQPGQSLTLIATANQGSEATYESGFVIDKFPISRPNLTFSTLTVSNMSPEDSSIYLCSVGTGTNQPQHFGDGTRLSIL.

The rearrangement joins TRBV6-6 to TRBJ2-7; D is unclear. From germline, CDR1 is MNHNY and CDR2 SVGAGI (reference sequence). The CDR3 sequence is 15 residues long. V lost 0 bases and J lost 1, with 10 bases in between. The CDR3 DNA is TGTGCCAGCAGTTACTCGAAAAGCGTATCCTACGAGCAGTACTTC. As protein: CASSYSKSVSYEQYF.

V usage is TRBV7-9 and J usage is TRBJ2-1; weak D call: TRBD2 (5 bases). The CDR3 has 13 amino acids. Trimming removed 0 bases from V and 10 bases from J, with 10 bases in between. The germline V gene has CDR1 SEHNR and CDR2 FQNEAQ (reference sequence). The CDR3 bases are TGTGCCAGCAGCTTAGCTTTCGGGAACGAGCAGTTCTTC. Protein product: CASSLAFGNEQFF.

This chain links TRBV7-9 with TRBJ1-6; D unclear. Germline V gives CDR1 SEHNR, CDR2 FQNEAQ (reference sequence). The CDR3 covers 17 residues. The V and J ends lost 5 bases and 0 bases respectively, with 14 bases between them. The CDR3 protein is CASSPGPISSYNSPLHF. CDR3 DNA: TGTGCCAGCAGCCCCGGACCGATTAGCTCCTATAATTCACCCCTCCACTTT. Based on the CDR3 plus reference TRBV7-9 and TRBJ1-6, the full variable domain is DTGVSQNPRHKITKRGQNVTFRCDPISEHNRLYWYRQTLGQGPEFLTYFQNEAQLEKSRLLSDRFSAERPKGSFSTLEIQRTEQGDSAMYLCASSPGPISSYNSPLHFGNGTRLTVT.

The chain uses TRBV6-5 and TRBJ1-2, with a possible D match to TRBD1 (6 bases). Germline V CDR1 and CDR2: MNHEY, SVGAGI. Trimming pared 0 bases from V and 5 bases from J, leaving 16 bases between. The CDR3 covers 16 residues. The CDR3 DNA reads as TGTGCCAGCAGTTACTCTCTGACGGGGGCCGGGTATGGCTACACCTTC. It yields the protein CASSYSLTGAGYGYTF.

The J gene is TRBJ1-1, the V gene TRBV29-1; TRBD1 is a possible D gene (5 bases). Deletions cut 1 base from V and 8 bases from J, with 20 bases between. CDR3 length equals 15 residues. Germline V gene lookup returns CDR1 SQVTM and CDR2 ANQGSEA. The CDR3 is CSVEAPQGVGPEAFF. CDR3 in DNA: TGCAGCGTTGAAGCCCCTCAAGGGGTAGGTCCCGAAGCTTTCTTT.

The chain carries TRBV5-1 and TRBJ2-5; 10 bases line up with TRBD1. With 4 bases clipped from V and 5 bases from J, the junction kept 8 bases outside the gene matches. This CDR3 region has 15 residues. Germline lookup yields CDR1 SGHRS and CDR2 YFSETQ. Here the CDR3 reads CASSPGTGDRETQYF. In nucleotides, the CDR3 is TGCGCCAGCAGCCCCGGGACAGGGGACCGGGAGACCCAGTACTTC.

The V and J genes are TRBV6-5 and TRBJ1-2, with 10 positions matching TRBD1. This CDR3 region has 15 residues. The germline V gene encodes CDR1 MNHEY and CDR2 SVGAGI. V gave up 2 bases and J gave up 6 bases; unmatched junction bases: 6. This CDR3 is CASSYGGGTGDGYTF. DNA of the CDR3: TGTGCCAGCAGTTACGGAGGAGGGACAGGGGATGGCTACACCTTC.

The chain has TRBV6-5 and TRBJ2-3; 11 nucleotides align to TRBD2. Losses at the gene ends were 0 bases for V and 4 bases for J; bases not matched to a gene: 3. The CDR3 sequence is 16 residues long. Per germline, CDR1 MNHEY and CDR2 SVGAGI. The CDR3 nucleotides read TGTGCCAGCAGTTACTCTAGCGGGGGGGCCCCAGATACGCAGTATTTT. Amino acids: CASSYSSGGAPDTQYF.

The DNA of the CDR3 is TGTGCCGTAGGGGGGGGATATGGAGGCACAGATACGCAGTATTTT. As protein: CAVGGGYGGTDTQYF. The V gene is TRBV6-1, the J gene TRBJ2-3, with a weak D call TRBD2 (7 bases). The germline CDR1 and CDR2 sequences are MNHNS and SASEGT. V lost 11 bases to trimming and J lost 1 base, with 19 bases between them. This CDR3 is 15 amino acids long.